This T cell receptor beta chain was documented in a study of blood T cell repertoires in COVID-19. Overall study: Acute-phase and convalescent COVID-19 samples originated in the United States, Italy and Spain. Sample material is recorded as cDNA or gDNA derived from T cells, B-cell-depleted T cells, or PBMCs.

Methods used by the authors: Estimation of nucleated cell counts relied on the amplification of reference gene primers. The data were produced by immunoSEQ multiplex PCR, yet TCRdb's version contains in-frame clones alone and is incomplete. Clone size and the V and J calls come from that table; the DNA yielded D and trimming. This sample yields under 100,000 clones, of which about 85% are seen a single time; 18% belongs to the top ten. Losses at the gene ends were 5 bases for V and 4 bases for J; bases not matched to a gene: 8. Germline-derived CDR1 and CDR2 are MNHEY and SVGEGT. The CDR3 runs to 15 residues.

Sample: peripheral blood. The TCR originated in a man aged 80 or over with active or convalescent COVID-19. The gene calls are TRBV6-2 or TRBV6-3 and TRBJ1-2, with 9 bases lining up with TRBD1. CDR3 sequence: CASSLAGQGFYGYTF. The CDR3, as DNA: TGTGCCAGCAGTCTCGCCGGACAGGGGTTCTATGGCTACACCTTC.